This T cell receptor beta chain was observed in a study of blood T cell repertoires in COVID-19 (dated by TCRdb to the early 2020s). Regarding the study in general: Collaborator samples came from the United States, Italy and Spain and covered acute and convalescent phases of COVID-19. The material from the prospective study consisted of cDNA or gDNA derived from T cells, B-cell-depleted T cells, or PBMCs. Subjects who had been exposed to COVID-19, were actively infected with it, or had recovered from it provided the deeply sampled blood TCRbeta repertoires that made up the dataset. The repertoires were released in a freely available public database intended as a resource for research on the immune response to SARS-CoV-2. The samples were drawn from two sources: the first 160 participants of the ongoing ImmuneRACE study, and 1,000 to 1,500 subjects contributed by 6 global collaborators. A de-identified subject ID, COVID-19 status, age in years and sex were almost always included in the sample metadata. HLA class I and class II types, where available, came from metadata supplied by the sample provider rather than from assay-based typing. The research as a whole found: The amount of clinical and demographic metadata varied by source and participant and was provided uncurated.

TCRbeta CDR3 regions were amplified from genomic DNA by means of the immunoSEQ Assay, a bias-controlled multiplex PCR. Per the source publication's procedure: Nucleated cell counts per sample were estimated from amplification of reference gene primers within the assay. To quantify the absolute abundance of each unique TCRbeta CDR3 rearrangement, sequence reads were collapsed and filtered. For each sample, productive Simpson clonality was calculated by taking the square root of Simpson's diversity index across productive rearrangements. As stored in TCRdb, this immuneACCESS dataset retains in-frame rearrangements with V and J assigned. A fraction of the clones does not appear; measured against another copy, unresolved V genes explain less than half of the discrepancy, and the remainder lacks a known reason. The D gene and trimming were derived from the DNA, and the V and J assignments and clone size from that table. This sample lists 250,000 to 300,000 clones; around 90% were detected once. The top ten hold 2.2% of the sample.

Per the germline V gene, MRHNA is the CDR1 and SNTAGT is the CDR2. There are 13 amino acids in the CDR3, from cysteine to phenylalanine inclusive. Solely the CDR3 DNA is kept, with 39 bases framed from the first base. The V and J ends are trimmed by 8 bases and 5 bases, leaving 12 bases between them. Samples from volunteer blood donors who had recovered from COVID-19 were contributed by a second Seattle source. The collaborating institutions used their own protocols to collect whole blood in K2EDTA tubes. For TCRbeta analysis, collaborators shipped samples in one of three forms: frozen whole blood, isolated PBMCs, or DNA extracted from either of those sample types. On this clone: Its antigen remains unidentified. The record has no base qualities; no much larger clone is one base away.

The specimen was peripheral blood. The source is a woman between 45 and 65 years old who had recovered from COVID-19. The sequence links TRBV6-4 to TRBJ2-2; the D gene identity is not certain. The CDR3 in this case is CASQNRDTGELFF. The bases are TGTGCCAGCCAGAACAGAGATACCGGGGAGCTGTTTTTT.